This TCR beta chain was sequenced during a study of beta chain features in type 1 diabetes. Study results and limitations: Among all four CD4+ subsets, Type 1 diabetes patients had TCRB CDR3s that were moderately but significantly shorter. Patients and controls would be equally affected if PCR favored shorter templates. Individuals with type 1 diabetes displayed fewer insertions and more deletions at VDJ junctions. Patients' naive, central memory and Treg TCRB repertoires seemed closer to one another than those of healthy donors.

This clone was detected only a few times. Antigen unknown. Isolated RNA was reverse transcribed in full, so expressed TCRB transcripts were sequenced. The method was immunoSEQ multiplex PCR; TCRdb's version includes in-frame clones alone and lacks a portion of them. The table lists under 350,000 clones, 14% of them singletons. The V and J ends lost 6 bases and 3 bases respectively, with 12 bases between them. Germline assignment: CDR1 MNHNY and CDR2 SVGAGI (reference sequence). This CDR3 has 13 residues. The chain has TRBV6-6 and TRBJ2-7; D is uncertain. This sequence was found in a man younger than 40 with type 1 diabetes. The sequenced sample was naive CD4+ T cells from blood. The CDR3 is CASSPGLRYEQYF. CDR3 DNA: TGTGCCAGCAGCCCAGGTTTGCGCTACGAGCAGTACTTC.